This T cell receptor (beta chain) was sequenced during a study of T-cell memory formation after mild COVID-19. V lost 2 bases and J lost 13; bases outside the gene matches: 2. Germline V gene sequence: CDR1 SEHNR, CDR2 FQNEAQ (reference sequence). The CDR3 loop spans 12 amino acids. This clonotype has only a few counts. MiXCR was run by TCRdb on the 5' RACE reads, yielding one entry per CDR3 protein. The table shows under 200,000 distinct CDR3 sequences, with 10% to 15% occurring only once. The TCR sequence derives from a man aged 18 to 29 who had mild COVID-19 (a few samples of this study predate the infection). Cell type and time point are not known. Sequenced material: PBMCs or a T cell subset sorted from them (not recorded which). The chain recombines TRBV7-9 with TRBJ1-6; TRBD1 aligns across 7 bases. The CDR3 DNA sequence: TGTGCCAGCAGCTTACAGGGGGGCCCCCTCCACTTT. This gives the protein CASSLQGGPLHF.